This T cell receptor beta chain comes out of a study of shared clonotypes between healthy human individuals. Findings and limits, study-wide: Estimated richness values were generally larger in naive subsets than in memory subsets.

This clone was picked up one time. The antigen remains undetermined. The CDR3 totals 15 residues. The germline gives CDR1 MNHEY, CDR2 SMNVEV (reference sequence). Trimming stripped 5 bases from V and 4 bases from J, with 16 bases between. A deep-level run was used for the assay. In the original analysis: Filtering differed because ImmunoSEQ produced junction-only sequences that carried no quality scores. Using immunoSEQ multiplex PCR, the repertoire was profiled, and TCRdb retains in-frame clones only, with some absent. Clone size and V and J calls were adopted from that table, with D and trimming inferred from the DNA. The table includes 2 million to 2.5 million clones, around 95% detected once.

This rearrangement joins TRBV27 to TRBJ2-3; the D call may be TRBD1 or TRBD2 (6 bases each). The origin of this receptor is a man younger than 35 in good health. The sample taken for sequencing was naive CD4+ T cells sorted from blood. Subset denoted: CD45RA+ positively selected. The CDR3 spells CASSPGGGFPDTQYF. The CDR3 DNA reads TGTGCCAGCAGTCCAGGAGGGGGGTTCCCAGATACGCAGTATTTT.